These 17 T cell receptor beta chains share one sample of origin, sequenced in a study of cytomegalovirus exposure and HLA in healthy donors. The data were produced by immunoSEQ multiplex PCR, yet TCRdb's version contains in-frame clones alone and is incomplete. Here the sample spans over 200,000 clones, around nine tenths being singletons. The material sequenced was PBMCs. The receptors derive from a young woman in good health and CMV-seronegative.

The chain joins TRBV19 to TRBJ1-4; D is ambiguous. Trimming removed 8 bases at V and 4 bases at J, with 14 bases between. CDR1 is LNHDA, CDR2 SQIVND, per germline (reference sequence). There are 14 residues in the CDR3. The CDR3 DNA sequence: TGTGCCAGTCGCCACGTCGGGGATAATGAAAAACTGTTTTTT. The encoded protein is CASRHVGDNEKLFF.

This clone was seen only once. The rearrangement links TRBV27 to TRBJ2-7; TRBD1 matches 9 bases. Germline-derived CDR1 and CDR2 are MNHEY and SMNVEV (reference sequence). The CDR3 runs to 15 residues. After removal of 3 bases from V and 5 bases from J, the junction contained 8 bases not matched to a gene. The CDR3 sequence: CASSLSGTGLNEQYF. The CDR3 nucleotides are TGTGCCAGCAGTTTGTCCGGGACAGGGCTGAACGAGCAGTACTTC.

V and J are TRBV7-8 and TRBJ2-1, with TRBD1 matching 8 bases. The CDR3 totals 13 residues. CDR1 is SGHVS, CDR2 FQNEAQ, per germline. J was trimmed by 6 bases and V by 4 bases; bases with no gene match: 2. CDR3 loop: CASSSRGLNEQFF. DNA for the CDR3: TGTGCCAGCAGCTCCAGGGGGCTCAATGAGCAGTTCTTC.

The chain carries TRBV25-1 and TRBJ2-3; 10 bases match TRBD2. Germline values: CDR1 MGHDK, CDR2 SYGVNS. This CDR3 has 14 amino acids. V was clipped by 8 bases and J by 0 bases; unmatched bases: 2. The CDR3 bases are TGTGCCAGCGGACTAGCGGCTAGCACAGATACGCAGTATTTT. Translating it yields CASGLAASTDTQYF.

The sample holds one count of this clone. This chain connects TRBV27 to TRBJ1-2; D may be TRBD1 (6 bases). The germline V gene encodes CDR1 MNHEY and CDR2 SMNVEV (reference sequence). The CDR3 is made up of 12 amino acids. V gave up 7 bases and J gave up 4 bases, with 10 bases separating them. The CDR3 loop reads CASKTGPYGYTF. The DNA for the CDR3 is TGTGCCAGCAAGACAGGCCCCTATGGCTACACCTTC.

The chain carries TRBV19 and TRBJ2-7, with TRBD1 as a possible D gene (5 bases). CDR3 size: 13 residues. Germline assignment: CDR1 LNHDA and CDR2 SQIVND (reference sequence). The V and J ends lost 5 bases and 0 bases respectively, with 8 bases between them. The CDR3 loop reads CASSVDSSYEQYF. The DNA for the CDR3 is TGTGCCAGTAGTGTTGACAGCTCCTACGAGCAGTACTTC.

The CDR3: CASSLRTLGEKLFF. Here the CDR3 DNA reads TGTGCCAGCAGCTTACGGACACTTGGCGAAAAACTGTTTTTT. V usage is TRBV7-8 and J usage is TRBJ1-4, with D possibly TRBD1 on 5 matching bases. CDR1 and CDR2 from the germline V gene are SGHVS and FQNEAQ. CDR3 length: 14 residues. Trimming stripped 2 bases from V and 8 bases from J, with 12 bases between.

Notes on this clone: One end of the junction fails to match germline, which may point to a read error. The chain joins TRBV7-7 to TRBJ2-5; weak D call: TRBD1 (6 bases). CDR3 length: 18 residues. Germline V gene sequence: CDR1 SSHAT, CDR2 FNYEAQ (reference sequence). CDR3 sequence reads: CASSLNPVWTAHEETQYF. DNA for the CDR3: TGTGCTAGCAGCTTAAACCCTGTCTGGACAGCACATGAAGAGACCCAGTACTTC.

The V call is TRBV5-8, the J call TRBJ2-7; D is unclear. CDR1 and CDR2 (germline): SGHTS, YDEGEE. The CDR3 is 13 amino acids. The V end lost 0 bases, the J end lost 2 bases, and 6 bases lay between the germline ends. As DNA, the CDR3 is TGTGCCAGCAGCTTGGGACTCACCTACGAGCAGTACTTC. It yields the protein CASSLGLTYEQYF.

The chain couples TRBV7-9 to TRBJ1-5, with TRBD1 matching over 8 bases. The germline CDR1 and CDR2 sequences are SEHNR and FQNEAQ (reference sequence). Trimming took 5 bases from V and 5 from J; bases not matched to a gene: 2. The CDR3 runs to 13 residues. The DNA for the CDR3 is TGTGCCAGCAGCCCGACAGGGGATCAGCCCCAGCATTTT. The encoded protein is CASSPTGDQPQHF.

The CDR3: CASSDRTGGYQETQYF. Written as DNA, the CDR3 is TGTGCCAGCAGCGATAGGACAGGGGGCTACCAAGAGACCCAGTACTTC. The chain is built from TRBV11-2 and TRBJ2-5; 11 positions agree with TRBD1. J was trimmed by 0 bases and V by 5 bases; bases with no gene match: 5. The CDR3 runs to 16 residues. The germline V gene has CDR1 SGHAT and CDR2 FQNNGV.

The V call is TRBV6-1, the J call TRBJ2-3, with TRBD2 matching over 12 bases. In germline, CDR1 is MNHNS, CDR2 SASEGT. V gave up 0 bases and J gave up 4 bases; unmatched junction bases: 2. The CDR3 is made up of 16 amino acids. Written as DNA, the CDR3 is TGTGCCAGCAGTGAAGCCCTAGCGGGAGGGCCAGATACGCAGTATTTT. Translating gives CASSEALAGGPDTQYF.

This clone has only one observation. V usage is TRBV6-1 and J usage is TRBJ2-5; possibly TRBD2 for D (5 bases). The CDR3 loop spans 12 amino acids. Trimming removed 4 bases from V and 4 bases from J, with 7 bases in between. Germline V CDR1 and CDR2: MNHNS, SASEGT. The chain's CDR3 is CASSVRVETQYF. As DNA, the CDR3 is TGTGCCAGCAGTGTGAGGGTAGAGACCCAGTACTTC.

The count of this clone is one. As DNA, the CDR3 is TGTGCCAGCAGGACAGGGGATGCCCATGGCTACACCTTC. Translation: CASRTGDAHGYTF. The rearrangement uses TRBV6-1 and TRBJ1-2; 8 nucleotides line up with TRBD1. With 6 bases clipped from V and 6 bases from J, the junction kept 6 bases outside the gene matches. Germline CDR1 and CDR2: MNHNS and SASEGT. The CDR3 runs to 13 residues.

The gene calls are TRBV7-9 and TRBJ1-4, with 7 bases lining up with TRBD1. Germline V gene sequence: CDR1 SEHNR, CDR2 FQNEAQ (reference sequence). This CDR3 is built from 16 residues. V shed 1 base, J shed 8 bases, and the junction held 10 bases outside the gene matches. The CDR3 DNA sequence: TGTGCCAGCAGCTTAGATCTCACAGGGGTACTAGAAAAACTGTTTTTT. This codes for CASSLDLTGVLEKLFF.

The rearrangement uses TRBV18 and TRBJ1-2; 7 bases are a match to TRBD1. The CDR3 sequence is 13 residues long. Germline lookup yields CDR1 KGHSH and CDR2 LQKENI. The V gene end was trimmed by 3 bases and the J gene end by 6 bases; junction bases not matched to a gene: 4. The CDR3, as DNA: TGTGCCAGCTCACCTCGGGACAGCGATGGCTACACCTTC. This translates into CASSPRDSDGYTF.

The chain carries TRBV4-1 and TRBJ2-5; D is unclear. In germline, CDR1 is MGHRA, CDR2 YSYEKL. The ends were cut back, 1 base at V and 5 bases at J, with 8 bases in the middle. The CDR3 contains 13 residues. The CDR3, as DNA: TGCGCCAGCAGCCAAGTTCCCCGGGAGACCCAGTACTTC. Its protein product is CASSQVPRETQYF.